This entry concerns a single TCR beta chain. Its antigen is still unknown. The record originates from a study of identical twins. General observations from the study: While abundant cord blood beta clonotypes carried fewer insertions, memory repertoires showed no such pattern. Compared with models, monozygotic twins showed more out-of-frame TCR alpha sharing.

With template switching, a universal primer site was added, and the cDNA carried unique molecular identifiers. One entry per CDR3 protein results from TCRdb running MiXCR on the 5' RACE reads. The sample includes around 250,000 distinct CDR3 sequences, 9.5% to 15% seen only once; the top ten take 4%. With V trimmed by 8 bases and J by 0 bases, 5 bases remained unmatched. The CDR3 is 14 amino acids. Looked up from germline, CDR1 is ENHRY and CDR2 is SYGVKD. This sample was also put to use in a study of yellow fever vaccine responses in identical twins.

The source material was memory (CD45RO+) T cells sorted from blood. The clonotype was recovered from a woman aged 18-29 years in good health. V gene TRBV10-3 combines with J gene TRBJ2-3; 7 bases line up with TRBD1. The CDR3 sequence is CAIGTATSTDTQYF. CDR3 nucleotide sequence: TGTGCCATCGGGACAGCGACCAGCACAGATACGCAGTATTTT.